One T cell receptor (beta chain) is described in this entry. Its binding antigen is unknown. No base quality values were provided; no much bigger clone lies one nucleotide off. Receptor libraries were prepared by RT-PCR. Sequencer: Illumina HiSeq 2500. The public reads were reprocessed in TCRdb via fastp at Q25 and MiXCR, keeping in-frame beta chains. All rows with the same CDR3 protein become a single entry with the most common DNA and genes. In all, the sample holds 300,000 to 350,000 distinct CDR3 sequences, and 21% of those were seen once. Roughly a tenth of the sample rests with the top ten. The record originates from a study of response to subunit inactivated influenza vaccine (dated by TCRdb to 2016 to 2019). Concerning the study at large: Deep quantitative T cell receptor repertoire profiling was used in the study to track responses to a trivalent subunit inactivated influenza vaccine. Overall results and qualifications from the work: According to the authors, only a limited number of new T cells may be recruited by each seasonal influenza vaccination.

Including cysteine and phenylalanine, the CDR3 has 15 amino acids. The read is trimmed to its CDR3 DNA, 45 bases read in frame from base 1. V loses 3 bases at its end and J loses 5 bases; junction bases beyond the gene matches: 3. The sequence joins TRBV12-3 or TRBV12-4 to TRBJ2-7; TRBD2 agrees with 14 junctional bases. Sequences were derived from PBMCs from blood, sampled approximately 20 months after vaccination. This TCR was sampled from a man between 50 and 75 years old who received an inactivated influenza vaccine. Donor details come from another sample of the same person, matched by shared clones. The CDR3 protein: CASSFGTSGSHEQYF. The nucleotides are TGTGCCAGCAGTTTCGGGACTAGCGGGAGCCACGAGCAGTACTTC.